This entry lists 23 T cell receptor beta chains sequenced from one sample in a study of identical twins. TCRdb re-called the 5' RACE reads with MiXCR, one entry per CDR3 protein. The sample yields 260,000 or so distinct CDR3 sequences, about 7.5% seen once. This sample also appeared in a second study, on yellow fever vaccine responses in identical twins.

Sequencing used CD8+ T cells sorted from blood. These receptors were obtained from a woman aged 18-29 years in good health.

This clonotype was seen more than once but under ten times. The rearrangement joins TRBV2 to TRBJ2-7; TRBD2 might be the D (6 bases). Between the trimmed V and J ends, which lost 2 bases and 0 bases, there was a span of 11 bases. This CDR3 is built from 15 residues. CDR1 SNHLY and CDR2 FYNNEI come from the germline V gene. The CDR3: CASSENQDYSYEQYF. CDR3 bases: TGTGCCAGCAGTGAAAATCAGGACTACTCCTACGAGCAGTACTTC.

This clonotype was seen a few times. The chain carries TRBV7-6 and TRBJ2-2; TRBD2 agrees at 7 bases. From germline, CDR1 is SGHVS and CDR2 FNYEAQ. V shed 5 bases and J 7 bases; nucleotides not matched to a gene: 16. CDR3 length equals 17 residues. CDR3 region: CASSPQEVREPDGELFF. CDR3 DNA sequence: TGTGCCAGCAGCCCCCAGGAGGTGCGGGAGCCCGACGGGGAGCTGTTTTTT.

This clonotype was detected a few times. V gene TRBV2 combines with J gene TRBJ1-2; 7 positions match TRBD1. The CDR3 has 11 residues. J was trimmed by 7 bases and V by 6 bases; bases with no gene match: 2. Germline V gene lookup returns CDR1 SNHLY and CDR2 FYNNEI. CDR3 sequence: CASRGTVGYTF. DNA of the CDR3: TGTGCCAGCAGGGGGACAGTTGGCTACACCTTC.

The table lists this clonotype with many counts. The rearrangement uses TRBV12-3 or TRBV12-4 and TRBJ2-1; the match to TRBD2 covers 11 bases. Trimming cost V 5 bases and J 6 bases; bases outside gene matches: 9. The CDR3 length is 16 residues. The CDR3 spells CASSPTTSGIFNEQFF. The CDR3 bases are TGTGCCAGCAGTCCGACGACTAGCGGGATATTCAATGAGCAGTTCTTC.

Only a few counts were recorded for this clonotype. The chain carries TRBV9 and TRBJ2-3, with 14 bases aligning to TRBD2. V shed 2 bases and J 6 bases; nucleotides not matched to a gene: 5. The CDR3 consists of 16 residues. The germline V gene has CDR1 SGDLS and CDR2 YYNGEE. The CDR3 DNA reads TGTGCCAGCAGCGTGGGACTAGCGGGAGAAATGGATACGCAGTATTTT. Amino acid sequence: CASSVGLAGEMDTQYF.

This clonotype was detected ten times or more. The chain couples TRBV29-1 to TRBJ2-7; 11 bases line up with TRBD2. CDR1 is SQVTM and CDR2 is ANQGSEA in the germline V gene. The V segment lost 5 bases and the J segment 6 bases; nucleotides outside the gene matches: 12. The CDR3 contains 15 residues. CDR3 residues: CSVSTGLAEVGEQYF. CDR3 bases: TGCAGCGTTTCTACGGGACTAGCGGAAGTTGGCGAGCAGTACTTC.

This chain links TRBV27 with TRBJ2-5; weak D call: TRBD1 (6 bases). This CDR3 is built from 14 residues. The germline gives CDR1 MNHEY, CDR2 SMNVEV (reference sequence). Trimming took off 2 bases at V and 5 bases at J, with 12 bases between the two ends. The CDR3 DNA reads as TGTGCCAGCAGTTTAGTTGGGACACGGGAGACCCAGTACTTC. This encodes CASSLVGTRETQYF.

This clonotype was counted a few times. The rearrangement joins TRBV12-3 or TRBV12-4 to TRBJ1-5, with D unclear. V lost 5 bases and J 2 bases, leaving 10 bases between the germline ends. The CDR3 runs to 14 residues. Here the CDR3 reads CASSLPDRNQPQHF. CDR3 bases: TGTGCCAGCAGTCTCCCGGACCGCAATCAGCCCCAGCATTTT.

This clonotype was counted between two and nine times. The J gene is TRBJ2-1, the V gene TRBV5-6; 7 bases agree with TRBD1. This CDR3 is built from 16 residues. Germline CDR1 SGHDT, CDR2 YYEEEE. Losses at the gene ends were 0 bases for V and 2 bases for J; bases not matched to a gene: 5. The CDR3 region is CASSLALTGAYNEQFF. Here the CDR3 DNA reads TGTGCCAGCAGCTTGGCCTTAACAGGGGCCTACAATGAGCAGTTCTTC.

This clonotype was counted only a few times. The V and J genes are TRBV6-1 and TRBJ2-2; 7 bases are shared with TRBD2. Germline loops: CDR1 MNHNS, CDR2 SASEGT. The length of the CDR3 is 17 residues. Trimming took 5 bases from V and 1 from J; bases not matched to a gene: 10. CDR3 in amino acids: CASSPGLDYMNTGELFF. CDR3 DNA sequence: TGTGCCAGCAGTCCCGGACTAGACTACATGAACACCGGGGAGCTGTTTTTT.

The chain couples TRBV7-9 to TRBJ2-1, with a tentative D call TRBD1 (5 bases). The CDR3 is 15 amino acids. Looked up from germline, CDR1 is SEHNR and CDR2 is FQNEAQ (reference sequence). Trimming removed 1 base at V and 4 bases at J, with 11 bases between. CDR3 region: CASSLGLGVYNEQFF. The CDR3 DNA follows: TGTGCCAGCAGCTTAGGGCTAGGGGTATACAATGAGCAGTTCTTC.

This clonotype was observed at least ten times. The CDR3 coding sequence is TGTGCCAGCAGCCCAACAGGGACGCATTATAATTCACCCCTCCACTTT. Protein product: CASSPTGTHYNSPLHF. The chain links TRBV3-1 to TRBJ1-6; a possible D gene is TRBD1 (6 bases). Deletions cut 4 bases from V and 4 bases from J, with 14 bases between. CDR3 length: 16 residues. Germline lookup yields CDR1 LGHDT and CDR2 YNNKEL (reference sequence).

This clonotype was detected many times. The V and J genes are TRBV14 and TRBJ2-6; D uncertain. Germline CDR1 and CDR2: SGHDN and FVKESK. The CDR3 totals 15 residues. Trimming left V 4 bases short and J 1 base short, with 8 bases between. CDR3 bases: TGTGCCAGCAGCCCCTGGGGATCTGGGGCCAACGTCCTGACTTTC. This encodes CASSPWGSGANVLTF. Supplemented by reference TRBV14 and TRBJ2-6, the full variable domain reads EAGVTQFPSHSVIEKGQTVTLRCDPISGHDNLYWYRRVMGKEIKFLLHFVKESKQDESGMPNNRFLAERTGGTYSTLKVQPAELEDSGVYFCASSPWGSGANVLTFGAGSRLTVL.

CDR3 region: CASEDSLYNEQFF. The CDR3 nucleotides are TGTGCTAGTGAGGACAGCCTATACAATGAGCAGTTCTTC. This chain connects TRBV12-5 to TRBJ2-1; weak D call: TRBD1 (6 bases). The CDR3 runs 13 residues. V was trimmed by 7 bases and J by 4 bases, leaving 11 bases between them. Germline CDR1 and CDR2: LGHNT and FRNRAP.

This clonotype was observed at least ten times. This chain joins TRBV7-2 and TRBJ1-3; D gene uncertain. V lost 7 bases and J 0 bases, leaving 13 bases between the germline ends. The CDR3 loop spans 15 amino acids. In germline, CDR1 is SGHTA, CDR2 FQGNSA. Here the CDR3 reads CASNLVASSGNTIYF. The CDR3 DNA reads as TGTGCCAGCAACCTTGTCGCGAGCTCTGGAAACACCATATATTTT.

This clonotype has at least ten counts. The rearrangement joins TRBV7-9 to TRBJ1-1; TRBD1 matches 7 bases. CDR3 length equals 15 residues. V dropped 5 bases and J dropped 4; count of bases not matched to a gene: 10. The germline CDR1 and CDR2 sequences are SEHNR and FQNEAQ (reference sequence). In nucleotides, the CDR3 is TGTGCCAGCAGCCTGTCTTACGAGGGGGCCACTGAAGCTTTCTTT. Amino acid sequence: CASSLSYEGATEAFF.

This clonotype was observed a few times. The chain carries TRBV27 and TRBJ2-7; tentatively, D is TRBD1 or TRBD2 (5 bases each). V was cut by 5 bases and J by 0 bases, with 20 bases left in between. The CDR3 is 17 residues long. The germline gives CDR1 MNHEY, CDR2 SMNVEV (reference sequence). The CDR3 DNA sequence: TGTGCCAGCAGTCCCCTTTGGGGGAGTCTATCCTCCTACGAGCAGTACTTC. As protein: CASSPLWGSLSSYEQYF.

V is TRBV25-1 and J is TRBJ2-5, with TRBD2 matching over 13 bases. The CDR3 runs 16 residues. Trimming removed 2 bases from V and 3 bases from J; junction bases left unmatched: 3. From germline, CDR1 is MGHDK and CDR2 SYGVNS. The CDR3 region is CASSEKGTSGEETQYF. The DNA for the CDR3 is TGTGCCAGCAGTGAAAAAGGGACTAGCGGGGAAGAGACCCAGTACTTC.

The rearrangement links TRBV27 to TRBJ1-1; TRBD1 agrees at 8 bases. CDR1 MNHEY and CDR2 SMNVEV come from the germline V gene (reference sequence). Unmatched junction bases numbered 9, after V lost 9 bases and J lost 3 bases. The CDR3 sequence is 14 residues long. Here the CDR3 DNA reads TGTGCCAGTCAAACAAACAGGGGGGACACTGAAGCTTTCTTT. Amino acids: CASQTNRGDTEAFF.

This clonotype showed up just a few times. This chain connects TRBV9 to TRBJ2-3; D is perhaps TRBD2 (6 bases). The germline CDR1 and CDR2 sequences are SGDLS and YYNGEE. This CDR3 is built from 15 residues. The V gene lost 0 bases and the J gene lost 5 bases, with 13 bases spanning the gap. The CDR3 region is CASSVVFGSGDTQYF. In DNA, the CDR3 is TGTGCCAGCAGCGTAGTCTTCGGGAGTGGAGATACGCAGTATTTT.

The sample holds a few counts of this clonotype. The chain joins TRBV6-4 to TRBJ2-1; 9 bases are shared with TRBD2. There are 13 residues in the CDR3. Germline trimming cut 8 bases from V and 5 bases from J; bases unmatched to any gene: 4. The germline gives CDR1 MRHNA, CDR2 SNTAGT. For the CDR3, the DNA is TGTGCCAGCTCTAGCGGGGCTAACAATGAGCAGTTCTTC. It encodes CASSSGANNEQFF.

The J gene is TRBJ2-7, the V gene TRBV7-9; 9 bases agree with TRBD2. V lost 4 bases and J lost 3; bases outside the gene matches: 7. This CDR3 has 15 residues. CDR1 is SEHNR and CDR2 is FQNEAQ in the germline V gene (reference sequence). The chain's CDR3 is CASSSAGGLDYEQYF. CDR3 coding DNA: TGTGCCAGCAGCTCAGCGGGGGGCCTGGACTACGAGCAGTACTTC.

This clonotype was detected many times. The chain uses TRBV4-1 and TRBJ2-2; 7 bases map to TRBD2. The CDR3 is 15 residues long. CDR1 is MGHRA, CDR2 YSYEKL, per germline. Germline trimming cut 2 bases from V and 7 bases from J; bases unmatched to any gene: 7. CDR3 region: CASSQFLGTNGELFF. The CDR3 DNA follows: TGCGCCAGCAGCCAATTCCTTGGGACTAACGGGGAGCTGTTTTTT.